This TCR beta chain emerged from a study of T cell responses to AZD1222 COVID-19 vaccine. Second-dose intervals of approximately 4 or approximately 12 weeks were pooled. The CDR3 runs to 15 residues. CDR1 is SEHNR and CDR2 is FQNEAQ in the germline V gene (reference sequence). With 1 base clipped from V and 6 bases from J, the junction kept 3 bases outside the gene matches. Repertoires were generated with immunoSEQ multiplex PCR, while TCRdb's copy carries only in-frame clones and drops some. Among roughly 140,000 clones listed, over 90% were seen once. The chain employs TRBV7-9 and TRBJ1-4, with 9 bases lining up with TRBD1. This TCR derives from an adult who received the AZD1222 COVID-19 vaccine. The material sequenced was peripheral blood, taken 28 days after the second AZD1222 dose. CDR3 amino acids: CASSLGGTGYEKLFF. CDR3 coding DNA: TGTGCCAGCAGCTTAGGCGGGACAGGGTATGAAAAACTGTTTTTT.